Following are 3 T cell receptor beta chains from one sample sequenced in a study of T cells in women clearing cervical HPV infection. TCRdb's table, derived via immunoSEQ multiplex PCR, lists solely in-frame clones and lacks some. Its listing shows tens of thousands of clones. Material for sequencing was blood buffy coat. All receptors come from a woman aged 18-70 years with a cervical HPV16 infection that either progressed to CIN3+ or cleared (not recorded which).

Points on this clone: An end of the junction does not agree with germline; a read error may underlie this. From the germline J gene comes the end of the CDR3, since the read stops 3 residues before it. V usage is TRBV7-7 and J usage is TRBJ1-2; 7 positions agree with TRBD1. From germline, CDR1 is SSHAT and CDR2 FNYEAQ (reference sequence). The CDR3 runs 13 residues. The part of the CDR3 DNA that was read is TGTGCTAGCAGCGCGCGAGGGACAGATACC. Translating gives CASSARGTDT. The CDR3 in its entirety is CASSARGTDTYTF. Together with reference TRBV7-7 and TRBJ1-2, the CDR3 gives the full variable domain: GAGVSQSPRYKVTKRGQDVTLRCDPISSHATLYWYQQALGQGPEFLTYFNYEAQPDKSGLPSDRFSAERPEGSISTLTIQRTEQRDSAMYRCASSARGTDTYTFGSGTRLTVV.

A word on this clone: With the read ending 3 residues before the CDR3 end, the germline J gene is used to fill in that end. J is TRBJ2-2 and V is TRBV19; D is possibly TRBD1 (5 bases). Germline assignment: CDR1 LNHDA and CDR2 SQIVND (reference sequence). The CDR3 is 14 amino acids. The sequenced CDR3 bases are TGTGCCAGTAGTAAGGCCGCTGGGGCCAACGTG. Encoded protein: CASSKAAGANV. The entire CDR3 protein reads CASSKAAGANVLFF.

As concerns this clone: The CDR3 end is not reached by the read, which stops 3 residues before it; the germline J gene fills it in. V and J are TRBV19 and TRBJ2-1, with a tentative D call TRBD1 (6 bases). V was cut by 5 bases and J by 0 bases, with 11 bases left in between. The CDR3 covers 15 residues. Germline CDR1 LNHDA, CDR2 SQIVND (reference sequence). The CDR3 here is CASSLRQASYNEQFF. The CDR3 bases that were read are TGTGCCAGTAGTCTCCGACAGGCCTCCTACAATGAG.